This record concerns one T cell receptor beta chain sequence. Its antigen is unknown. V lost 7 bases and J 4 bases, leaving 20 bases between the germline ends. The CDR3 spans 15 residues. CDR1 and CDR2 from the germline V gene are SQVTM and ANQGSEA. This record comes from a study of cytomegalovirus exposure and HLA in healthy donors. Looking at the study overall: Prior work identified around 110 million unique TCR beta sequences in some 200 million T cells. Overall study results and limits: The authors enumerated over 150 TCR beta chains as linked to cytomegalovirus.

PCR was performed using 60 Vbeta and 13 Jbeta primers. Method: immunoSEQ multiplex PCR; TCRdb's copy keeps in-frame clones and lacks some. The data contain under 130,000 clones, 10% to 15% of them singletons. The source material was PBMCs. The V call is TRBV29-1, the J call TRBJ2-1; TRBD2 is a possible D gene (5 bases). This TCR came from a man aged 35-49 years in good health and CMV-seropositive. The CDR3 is CSGAGGREFYNEQFF. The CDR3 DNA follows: TGCAGCGGGGCGGGCGGAAGAGAATTTTACAATGAGCAGTTCTTC.